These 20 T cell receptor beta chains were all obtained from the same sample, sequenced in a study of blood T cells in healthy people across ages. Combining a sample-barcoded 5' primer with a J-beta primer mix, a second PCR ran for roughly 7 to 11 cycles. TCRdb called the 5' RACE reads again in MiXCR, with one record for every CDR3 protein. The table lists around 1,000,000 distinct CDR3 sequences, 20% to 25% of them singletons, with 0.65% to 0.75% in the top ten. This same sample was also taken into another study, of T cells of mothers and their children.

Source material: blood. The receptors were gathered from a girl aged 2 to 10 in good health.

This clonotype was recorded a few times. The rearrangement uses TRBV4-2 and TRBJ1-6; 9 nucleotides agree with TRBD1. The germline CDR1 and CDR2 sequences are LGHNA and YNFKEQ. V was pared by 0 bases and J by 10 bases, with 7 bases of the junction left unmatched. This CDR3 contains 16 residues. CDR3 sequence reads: CASSQDGTGHYSPLHF. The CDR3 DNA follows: TGTGCCAGCAGCCAAGATGGGACAGGGCATTACTCACCCCTCCACTTT.

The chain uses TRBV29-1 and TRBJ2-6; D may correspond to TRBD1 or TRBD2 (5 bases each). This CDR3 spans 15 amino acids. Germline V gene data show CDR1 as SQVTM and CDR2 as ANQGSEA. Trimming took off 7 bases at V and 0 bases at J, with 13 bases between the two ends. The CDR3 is CSATGASSGANVLTF. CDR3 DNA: TGCAGCGCTACCGGGGCTTCCTCTGGGGCCAACGTCCTGACTTTC.

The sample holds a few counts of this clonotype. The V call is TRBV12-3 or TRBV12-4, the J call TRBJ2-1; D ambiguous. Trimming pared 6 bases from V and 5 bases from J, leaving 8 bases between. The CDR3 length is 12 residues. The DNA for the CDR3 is TGTGCCAGCAGCCAGACGAACAATGAGCAGTTCTTC. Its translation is CASSQTNNEQFF.

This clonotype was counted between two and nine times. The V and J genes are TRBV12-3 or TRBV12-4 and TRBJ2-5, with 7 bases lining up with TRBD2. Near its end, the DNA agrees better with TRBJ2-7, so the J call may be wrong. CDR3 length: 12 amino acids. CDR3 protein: CASSWGGGEQYF. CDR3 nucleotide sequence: TGTGCCAGCAGTTGGGGCGGGGGCGAGCAGTACTTC.

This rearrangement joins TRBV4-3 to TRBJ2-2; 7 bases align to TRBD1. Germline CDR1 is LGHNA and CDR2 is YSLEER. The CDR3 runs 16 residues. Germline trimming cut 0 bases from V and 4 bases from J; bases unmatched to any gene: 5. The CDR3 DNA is TGCGCCAGCAGCCAAGAAAAACAGGGGAGCACCGGGGAGCTGTTTTTT. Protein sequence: CASSQEKQGSTGELFF.

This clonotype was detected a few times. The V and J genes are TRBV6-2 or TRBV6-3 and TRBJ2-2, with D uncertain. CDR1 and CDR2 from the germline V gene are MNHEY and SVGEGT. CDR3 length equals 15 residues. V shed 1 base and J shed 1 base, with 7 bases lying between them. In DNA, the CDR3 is TGTGCCAGCAGTTACTTGGCAGGGAACACCGGGGAGCTGTTTTTT. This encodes CASSYLAGNTGELFF.

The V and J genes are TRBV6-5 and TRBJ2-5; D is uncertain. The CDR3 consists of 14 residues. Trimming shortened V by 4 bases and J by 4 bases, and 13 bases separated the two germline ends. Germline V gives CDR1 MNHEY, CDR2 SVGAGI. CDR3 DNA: TGTGCCAGCAGTTCGTTGGGATTGGGAGAGACCCAGTACTTC. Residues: CASSSLGLGETQYF.

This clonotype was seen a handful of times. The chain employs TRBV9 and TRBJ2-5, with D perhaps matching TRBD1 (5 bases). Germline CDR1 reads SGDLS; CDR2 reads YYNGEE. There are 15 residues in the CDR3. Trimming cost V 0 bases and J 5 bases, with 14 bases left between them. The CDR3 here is CASSVEGIGVETQYF. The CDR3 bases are TGTGCCAGCAGCGTAGAGGGGATAGGGGTGGAGACCCAGTACTTC.

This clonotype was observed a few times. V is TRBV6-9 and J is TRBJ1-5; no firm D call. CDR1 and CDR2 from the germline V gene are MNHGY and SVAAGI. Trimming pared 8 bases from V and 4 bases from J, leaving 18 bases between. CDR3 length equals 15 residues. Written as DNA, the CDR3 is TGTGCCAGCTTACACCGTGGTCCTGAAAATCAGCCCCAGCATTTT. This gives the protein CASLHRGPENQPQHF.

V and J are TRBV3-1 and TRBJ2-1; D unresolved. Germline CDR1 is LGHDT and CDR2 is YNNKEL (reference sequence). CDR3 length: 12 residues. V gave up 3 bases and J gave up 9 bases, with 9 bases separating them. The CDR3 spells CASSQDTREQFF. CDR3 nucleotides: TGTGCCAGCAGCCAGGATACACGTGAGCAGTTCTTC.

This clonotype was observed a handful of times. CDR3: CASSLVAVGEQYF. CDR3 coding DNA: TGTGCCAGCAGCTTGGTGGCAGTCGGCGAGCAGTACTTC. This chain connects TRBV5-6 to TRBJ2-5; no clear D. The DNA end favors TRBJ2-7, so the J call may be wrong. This CDR3 spans 13 amino acids. Germline CDR1 reads SGHDT; CDR2 reads YYEEEE.

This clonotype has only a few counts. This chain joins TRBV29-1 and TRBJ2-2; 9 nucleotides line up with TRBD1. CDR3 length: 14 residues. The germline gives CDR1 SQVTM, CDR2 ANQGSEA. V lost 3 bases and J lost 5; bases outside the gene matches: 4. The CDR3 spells CSVEGGTGTGELFF. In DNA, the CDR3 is TGCAGCGTTGAGGGTGGGACAGGGACCGGGGAGCTGTTTTTT.

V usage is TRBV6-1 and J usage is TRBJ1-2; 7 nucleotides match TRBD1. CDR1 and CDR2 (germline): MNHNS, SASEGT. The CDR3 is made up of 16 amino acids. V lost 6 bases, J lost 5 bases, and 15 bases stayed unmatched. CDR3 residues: CASSPGTASEGYGYTF. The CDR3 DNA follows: TGTGCCAGCAGCCCCGGGACAGCCTCGGAGGGTTATGGCTACACCTTC.

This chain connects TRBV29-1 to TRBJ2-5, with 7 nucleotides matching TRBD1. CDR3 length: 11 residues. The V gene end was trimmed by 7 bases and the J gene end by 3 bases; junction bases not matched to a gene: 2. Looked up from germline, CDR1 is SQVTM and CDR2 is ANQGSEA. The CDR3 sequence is CSGTGEETQYF. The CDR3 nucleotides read TGCAGCGGTACAGGGGAAGAGACCCAGTACTTC. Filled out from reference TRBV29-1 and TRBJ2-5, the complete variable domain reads SAVISQKPSRDICQRGTSLTIQCQVDSQVTMMFWYRQQPGQSLTLIATANQGSEATYESGFVIDKFPISRPNLTFSTLTVSNMSPEDSSIYLCSGTGEETQYFGPGTRLLVL.

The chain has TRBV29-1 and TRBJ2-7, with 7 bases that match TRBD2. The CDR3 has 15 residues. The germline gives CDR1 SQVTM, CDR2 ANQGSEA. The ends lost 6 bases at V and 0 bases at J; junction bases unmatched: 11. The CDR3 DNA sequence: TGCAGCGTAGAGACCGCCGGGACTACCTCCTACGAGCAGTACTTC. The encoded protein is CSVETAGTTSYEQYF.

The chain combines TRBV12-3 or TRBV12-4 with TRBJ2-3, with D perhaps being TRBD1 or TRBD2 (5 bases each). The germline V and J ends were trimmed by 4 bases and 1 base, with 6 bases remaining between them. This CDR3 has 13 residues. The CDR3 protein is CASSWDRTDTQYF. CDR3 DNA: TGTGCCAGCAGTTGGGACCGCACAGATACGCAGTATTTT.

The CDR3 DNA reads TGTGCCAGCAGTTCAGGGAACGTAAGGGGCTACACCTTC. Encoded protein: CASSSGNVRGYTF. V gene TRBV28 combines with J gene TRBJ1-2, with D possibly being TRBD1 (5 bases). Germline V gives CDR1 MDHEN, CDR2 SYDVKM. This CDR3 region has 13 residues. V lost 4 bases and J 8 bases, leaving 14 bases between the germline ends.

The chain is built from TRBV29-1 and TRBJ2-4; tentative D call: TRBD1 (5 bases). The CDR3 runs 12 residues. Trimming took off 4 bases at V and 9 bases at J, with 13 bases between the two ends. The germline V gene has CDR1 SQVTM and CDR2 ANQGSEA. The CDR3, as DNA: TGCAGCGTTGTTGCAGGGATTGGCATTCAGTACTTC. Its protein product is CSVVAGIGIQYF.

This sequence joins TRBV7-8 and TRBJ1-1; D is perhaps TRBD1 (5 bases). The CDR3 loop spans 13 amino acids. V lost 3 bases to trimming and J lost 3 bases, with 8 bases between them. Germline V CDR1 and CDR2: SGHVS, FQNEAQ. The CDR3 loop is CASSFMGDTEAFF. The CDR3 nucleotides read TGTGCCAGCAGCTTCATGGGGGACACTGAAGCTTTCTTT.

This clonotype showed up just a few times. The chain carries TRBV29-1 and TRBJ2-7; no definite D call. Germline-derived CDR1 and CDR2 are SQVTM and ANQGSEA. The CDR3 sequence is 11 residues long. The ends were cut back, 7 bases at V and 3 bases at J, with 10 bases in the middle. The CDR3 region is CSANADYEQYF. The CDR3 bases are TGCAGCGCCAACGCAGACTACGAGCAGTACTTC.